The T cell receptor (beta chain) under discussion was sequenced for a study of blood T cell repertoires in COVID-19. The wider study: T cells, B-cell-depleted T cells, or PBMCs provided the cDNA or gDNA that served as material.

In the original workflow: Counts of nucleated cells, estimated from reference gene primer amplification, were obtained. The protocol was immunoSEQ multiplex PCR, while the TCRdb copy is restricted to in-frame clones and leaves out a portion. V, J and clone size were drawn from that table, and D and trimming were deduced from the DNA. This table holds more than 300,000 clones, 86% found once. Adults between about 18 and 95 years of age took part from some 25 US areas. Donors of Cohort 3 who recovered were those that had two negative PCRs, clearance, or symptom resolution. The CDR3 has 16 residues. V lost 3 bases to trimming and J lost 3 bases, with 18 bases between them. CDR1 and CDR2 from the germline V gene are MGHRA and YSYEKL.

The chain joins TRBV4-1 to TRBJ2-7; D might be TRBD2 (5 bases). The sample comprised PBMCs or T cells enriched from blood (not recorded which). This receptor was taken from a young woman who had recovered from COVID-19. The CDR3 DNA follows: TGCGCCAGCAGCCAGACCCCCGGGCCACTAGTCTACGAGCAGTACTTC. This codes for CASSQTPGPLVYEQYF.